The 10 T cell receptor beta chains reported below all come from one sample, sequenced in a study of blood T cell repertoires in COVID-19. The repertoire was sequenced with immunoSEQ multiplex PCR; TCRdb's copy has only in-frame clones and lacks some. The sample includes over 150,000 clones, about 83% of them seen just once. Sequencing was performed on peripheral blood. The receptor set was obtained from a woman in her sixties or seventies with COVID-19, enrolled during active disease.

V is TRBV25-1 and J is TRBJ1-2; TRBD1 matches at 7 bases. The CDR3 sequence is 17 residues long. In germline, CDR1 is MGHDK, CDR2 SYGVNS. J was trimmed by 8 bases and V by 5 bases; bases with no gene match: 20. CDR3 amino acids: CASSSLFPGTAVGGYTF. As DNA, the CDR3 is TGTGCCAGCAGTTCTCTATTCCCCGGGACAGCCGTGGGAGGCTACACCTTC.

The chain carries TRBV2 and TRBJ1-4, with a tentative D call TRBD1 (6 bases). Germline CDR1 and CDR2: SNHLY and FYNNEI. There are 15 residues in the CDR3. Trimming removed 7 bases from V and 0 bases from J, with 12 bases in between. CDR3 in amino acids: CASTGTLSTNEKLFF. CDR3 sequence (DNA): TGTGCCAGCACCGGGACACTATCAACTAATGAAAAACTGTTTTTT.

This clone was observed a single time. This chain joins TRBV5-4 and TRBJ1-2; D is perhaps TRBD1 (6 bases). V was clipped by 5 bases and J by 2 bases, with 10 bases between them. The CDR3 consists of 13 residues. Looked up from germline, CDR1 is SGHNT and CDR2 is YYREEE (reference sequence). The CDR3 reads CASSSTGNYGYTF. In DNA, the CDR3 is TGTGCCAGCAGTTCCACAGGGAACTATGGCTACACCTTC.

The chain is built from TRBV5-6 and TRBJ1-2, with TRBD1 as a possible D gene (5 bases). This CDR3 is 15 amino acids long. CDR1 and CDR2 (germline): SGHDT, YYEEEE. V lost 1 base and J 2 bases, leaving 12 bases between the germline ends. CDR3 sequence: CASSLTGGTNYGYTF. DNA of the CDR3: TGTGCCAGCAGCTTGACGGGGGGTACAAACTATGGCTACACCTTC. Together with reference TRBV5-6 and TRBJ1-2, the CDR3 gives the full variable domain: DAGVTQSPTHLIKTRGQQVTLRCSPKSGHDTVSWYQQALGQGPQFIFQYYEEEERQRGNFPDRFSGHQFPNYSSELNVNALLLGDSALYLCASSLTGGTNYGYTFGSGTRLTVV.

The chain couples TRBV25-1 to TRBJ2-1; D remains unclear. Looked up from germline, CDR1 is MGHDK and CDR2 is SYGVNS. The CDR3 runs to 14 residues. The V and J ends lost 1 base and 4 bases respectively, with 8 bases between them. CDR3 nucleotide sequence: TGTGCCAGCAGTGAATCTCCTAATTACAATGAGCAGTTCTTC. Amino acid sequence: CASSESPNYNEQFF. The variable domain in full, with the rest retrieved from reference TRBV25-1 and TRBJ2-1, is EADIYQTPRYLVIGTGKKITLECSQTMGHDKMYWYQQDPGMELHLIHYSYGVNSTEKGDLSSESTVSRIRTEHFPLTLESARPSHTSQYLCASSESPNYNEQFFGPGTRLTVL.

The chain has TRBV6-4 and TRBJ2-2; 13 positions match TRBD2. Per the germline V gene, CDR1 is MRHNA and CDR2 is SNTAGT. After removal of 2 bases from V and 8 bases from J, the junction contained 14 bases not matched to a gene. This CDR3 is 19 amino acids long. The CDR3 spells CASSDRLHPGLAGAGELFF. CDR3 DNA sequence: TGTGCCAGCAGTGACCGGCTACATCCAGGACTAGCGGGAGCGGGGGAGCTGTTTTTT.

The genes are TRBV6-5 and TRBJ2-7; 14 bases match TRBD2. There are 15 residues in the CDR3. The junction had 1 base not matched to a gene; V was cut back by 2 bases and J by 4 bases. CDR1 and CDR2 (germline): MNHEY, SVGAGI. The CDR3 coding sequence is TGTGCCAGCAGTTACGGGACTAGCGGGAGTTACGAGCAGTACTTC. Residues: CASSYGTSGSYEQYF.

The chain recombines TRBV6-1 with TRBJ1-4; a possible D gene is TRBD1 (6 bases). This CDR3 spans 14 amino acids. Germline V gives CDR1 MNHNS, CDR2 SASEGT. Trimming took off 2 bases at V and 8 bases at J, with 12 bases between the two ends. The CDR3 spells CASSEQGSREKLFF. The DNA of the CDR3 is TGTGCCAGCAGTGAACAGGGGAGCCGGGAAAAACTGTTTTTT.

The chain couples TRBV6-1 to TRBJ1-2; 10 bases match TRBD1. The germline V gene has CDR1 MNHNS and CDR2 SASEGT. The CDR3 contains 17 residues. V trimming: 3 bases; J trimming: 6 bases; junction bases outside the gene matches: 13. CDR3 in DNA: TGTGCCAGCAGTGATTTTGGGACAGGGGCAAGTTTGGATGGCTACACCTTC. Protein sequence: CASSDFGTGASLDGYTF.

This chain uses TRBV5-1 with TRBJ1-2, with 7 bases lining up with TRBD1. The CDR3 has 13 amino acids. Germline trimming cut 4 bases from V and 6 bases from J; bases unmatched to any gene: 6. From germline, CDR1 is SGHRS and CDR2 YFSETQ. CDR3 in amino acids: CASSVGTVNGYTF. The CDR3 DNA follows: TGCGCCAGCAGCGTTGGGACAGTCAATGGCTACACCTTC.